These T cell receptor beta chains were read from a single sample in a study of blood T cell repertoires in COVID-19. Data came from immunoSEQ multiplex PCR; TCRdb stores just in-frame clones and leaves some out. The sample carries about 270,000 clones, about nine tenths recorded once. The sequencing input was PBMCs or T cells enriched from blood (not recorded which). Source of these receptors: a woman in her 30s with acute COVID-19. CDR3s include the opening cysteine and the closing phenylalanine or tryptophan. The order of the fields is V gene, J gene, clone size, D gene, CDR3 protein, CDR3 DNA. D genes are given only for firm matches. The size entry is marked missing in some rows and otherwise reads once, few, many or a size class.

v_call: TRBV13
j_call: TRBJ2-3
clone_size: NA
d_call: NA
cdr3_aa: CASSSPEGLDTDTQYF
cdr3_nt: TGTGCCAGCAGCTCACCGGAGGGCCTCGACACAGATACGCAGTATTTT

v_call: TRBV2
j_call: TRBJ1-5
clone_size: NA
d_call: NA
cdr3_aa: CASSEADYYSNQPQHF
cdr3_nt: TGTGCCAGCAGTGAAGCAGACTATTATAGCAATCAGCCCCAGCATTTT

v_call: TRBV6-4
j_call: TRBJ2-3
clone_size: NA
d_call: NA
cdr3_aa: CASSDSRGDTQYF
cdr3_nt: TGTGCCAGCAGTGACTCAAGGGGGGATACGCAGTATTTT

v_call: TRBV30
j_call: TRBJ1-2
clone_size: NA
d_call: TRBD1
cdr3_aa: CAWSLTGVYGYTF
cdr3_nt: TGTGCCTGGAGTTTGACAGGGGTTTACGGCTACACCTTC

v_call: TRBV28
j_call: TRBJ1-1
clone_size: NA
d_call: NA
cdr3_aa: CASASFGQNTEAFF
cdr3_nt: TGTGCCAGCGCTTCTTTCGGACAGAACACTGAAGCTTTCTTT

v_call: TRBV4-1
j_call: TRBJ1-5
clone_size: NA
d_call: NA
cdr3_aa: CASSQEVEEYSNQPQHF
cdr3_nt: TGCGCCAGCAGCCAAGAAGTGGAGGAATATAGCAATCAGCCCCAGCATTTT

v_call: TRBV24-1
j_call: TRBJ2-2
clone_size: NA
d_call: NA
cdr3_aa: CATSGTGVWTGELFF
cdr3_nt: TGTGCCACCAGTGGGACGGGAGTATGGACCGGGGAGCTGTTTTTT

v_call: TRBV5-4
j_call: TRBJ2-3
clone_size: NA
d_call: TRBD1
cdr3_aa: CASKQGQGSTDTQYF
cdr3_nt: TGTGCCAGCAAGCAGGGACAGGGGAGCACAGATACGCAGTATTTT

v_call: TRBV14
j_call: TRBJ1-4
clone_size: NA
d_call: NA
cdr3_aa: CASSQPGATNEKLFF
cdr3_nt: TGTGCCAGCAGTCAACCGGGTGCAACTAATGAAAAACTGTTTTTT

v_call: TRBV5-6
j_call: TRBJ2-7
clone_size: NA
d_call: NA
cdr3_aa: CASSGIRGEYEQYF
cdr3_nt: TGTGCCAGCAGCGGGATCAGGGGGGAGTACGAGCAGTACTTC

v_call: TRBV28
j_call: TRBJ2-3
clone_size: NA
d_call: TRBD2
cdr3_aa: CASSFTGGTDTQYF
cdr3_nt: TGTGCCAGCAGTTTTACGGGAGGTACAGATACGCAGTATTTT

v_call: TRBV12-5
j_call: TRBJ2-5
clone_size: NA
d_call: TRBD2
cdr3_aa: CASGLVPAGDIKSETQYF
cdr3_nt: TGTGCTAGTGGTTTGGTACCAGCGGGAGATATTAAATCTGAGACCCAGTACTTC

v_call: TRBV29-1
j_call: TRBJ1-2
clone_size: NA
d_call: TRBD1
cdr3_aa: CSVDGQGGGVNYGYTF
cdr3_nt: TGCAGCGTTGACGGACAGGGAGGTGGGGTCAACTATGGCTACACCTTC

v_call: TRBV10-3
j_call: TRBJ1-6
clone_size: NA
d_call: NA
cdr3_aa: CAISESQLGGSYNSPLHF
cdr3_nt: TGTGCCATCAGTGAGTCTCAATTGGGGGGGTCCTATAATTCACCCCTCCACTTT

v_call: TRBV28
j_call: TRBJ1-2
clone_size: NA
d_call: NA
cdr3_aa: CASSYSNYGYTF
cdr3_nt: TGTGCCAGCAGTTACAGTAACTATGGCTACACCTTC

v_call: TRBV29-1
j_call: TRBJ1-3
clone_size: NA
d_call: TRBD1
cdr3_aa: CSVEGTVSGNTIYF
cdr3_nt: TGCAGCGTGGAAGGGACAGTCTCTGGAAACACCATATATTTT

v_call: TRBV5-1
j_call: TRBJ2-1
clone_size: NA
d_call: TRBD1
cdr3_aa: CASSLEGQGLGNEQFF
cdr3_nt: TGCGCCAGCAGCTTGGAGGGACAGGGGTTAGGCAATGAGCAGTTCTTC

v_call: TRBV5-1
j_call: TRBJ1-6
clone_size: NA
d_call: NA
cdr3_aa: CASSLVSGQNNSPLHF
cdr3_nt: TGCGCCAGCAGCTTGGTCTCCGGACAGAATAATTCACCCCTCCACTTT

v_call: TRBV7-8
j_call: TRBJ2-3
clone_size: NA
d_call: NA
cdr3_aa: CASSLVEGVTDTQYF
cdr3_nt: TGTGCCAGCAGCTTAGTCGAGGGAGTGACAGATACGCAGTATTTT

v_call: TRBV3-1/TRBV3-2
j_call: TRBJ2-3
clone_size: NA
d_call: TRBD2
cdr3_aa: CASSQGGLAGVVNTQYF
cdr3_nt: TGTGCCAGCAGCCAAGGGGGACTAGCGGGAGTCGTAAATACGCAGTATTTT

v_call: TRBV6-1
j_call: TRBJ1-5
clone_size: NA
d_call: NA
cdr3_aa: CASSETGGFNQPQHF
cdr3_nt: TGTGCCAGCAGTGAAACGGGGGGGTTCAATCAGCCCCAGCATTTT

v_call: TRBV9
j_call: TRBJ2-3
clone_size: NA
d_call: TRBD2
cdr3_aa: CASSHTGLAGGTDTQYF
cdr3_nt: TGTGCCAGCAGCCATACCGGACTAGCGGGGGGCACAGATACGCAGTATTTT

v_call: TRBV9
j_call: TRBJ2-1
clone_size: NA
d_call: TRBD1
cdr3_aa: CASGTGEYNEQFF
cdr3_nt: TGTGCCAGCGGGACAGGGGAATACAATGAGCAGTTCTTC

v_call: TRBV10-1
j_call: TRBJ1-1
clone_size: few
d_call: NA
cdr3_aa: CASSDLPFGDNTEAFF
cdr3_nt: TGCGCCAGCAGTGATCTGCCGTTTGGAGATAACACTGAAGCTTTCTTT

v_call: TRBV6-5
j_call: TRBJ2-2
clone_size: NA
d_call: TRBD1
cdr3_aa: CASSYSGTVGGELFF
cdr3_nt: TGTGCCAGCAGTTACTCGGGGACAGTAGGCGGGGAGCTGTTTTTT

v_call: TRBV5-4
j_call: TRBJ2-3
clone_size: NA
d_call: TRBD2
cdr3_aa: CASSLRLAGGDTQYF
cdr3_nt: TGTGCCAGCAGCTTGAGACTAGCGGGAGGAGATACGCAGTATTTT

v_call: TRBV18
j_call: TRBJ1-5
clone_size: NA
d_call: NA
cdr3_aa: CASSPGSQPQHF
cdr3_nt: TGTGCCAGCTCACCAGGGAGCCAGCCCCAGCATTTT

v_call: TRBV7-9
j_call: TRBJ2-5
clone_size: NA
d_call: NA
cdr3_aa: CASSYVGGAQETQYF
cdr3_nt: TGTGCCAGCAGCTACGTAGGAGGGGCCCAAGAGACCCAGTACTTC

v_call: TRBV30
j_call: TRBJ1-2
clone_size: NA
d_call: NA
cdr3_aa: CAWGVGGADQYGYTF
cdr3_nt: TGTGCCTGGGGAGTGGGGGGGGCGGATCAATATGGCTACACCTTC

v_call: TRBV14
j_call: TRBJ2-4
clone_size: NA
d_call: NA
cdr3_aa: CASSPLAGKNIQYF
cdr3_nt: TGTGCCAGCAGTCCCCTCGCAGGCAAAAACATTCAGTACTTC